These 9 T cell receptor beta chains originate from one sample sequenced in a study of T cell repertoires in ileal Crohn's disease. This table comes from immunoSEQ multiplex PCR, and its TCRdb copy is limited to in-frame clones, with some not included. The sample lists around 7,700 clones; 80% to 90% were seen once. Sequencing was done on a sample of ileal tissue. These receptors were obtained from an adult with Crohn's disease.

The chain couples TRBV6-5 to TRBJ1-1, with D perhaps matching TRBD1 (5 bases). The length of the CDR3 is 15 residues. From germline, CDR1 is MNHEY and CDR2 SVGAGI. The germline V and J ends were trimmed by 0 bases and 3 bases, with 11 bases remaining between them. The CDR3 DNA is TGTGCCAGCAGTTACTCACACAGGCAAGACACTGAAGCTTTCTTT. Amino acid sequence: CASSYSHRQDTEAFF.

The genes are TRBV12-5 and TRBJ1-5; D is uncertain. The V gene's germline CDR1 is LGHNT and CDR2 FRNRAP. This CDR3 is built from 13 residues. The germline V and J ends were trimmed by 3 bases and 3 bases, with 6 bases remaining between them. CDR3 protein: CASGFGDNQPQHF. CDR3 coding DNA: TGTGCTAGTGGTTTCGGGGACAATCAGCCCCAGCATTTT.

The genes are TRBV18 and TRBJ2-5; TRBD1 is a possible D gene (6 bases). Looked up from germline, CDR1 is KGHSH and CDR2 is LQKENI. Trimming shortened V by 6 bases and J by 4 bases, and 12 bases separated the two germline ends. The CDR3 runs to 13 residues. The DNA for the CDR3 is TGTGCCAGCTCTCCTGGACAGACAGAGACCCAGTACTTC. Protein: CASSPGQTETQYF.

This chain joins TRBV7-8 and TRBJ2-1, with TRBD1 matching over 9 bases. CDR3 length equals 15 residues. CDR1 and CDR2 (germline): SGHVS, FQNEAQ. Trimming took 5 bases from V and 4 from J; bases not matched to a gene: 6. CDR3 amino acids: CASSTRQGGYNEQFF. CDR3 sequence (DNA): TGTGCCAGCAGCACGCGACAGGGGGGTTACAATGAGCAGTTCTTC.

This clone was detected once. The chain couples TRBV7-7 to TRBJ2-7; 9 bases fit TRBD1. Germline lookup yields CDR1 SSHAT and CDR2 FNYEAQ (reference sequence). This CDR3 is built from 14 residues. J was trimmed by 3 bases and V by 5 bases; bases with no gene match: 5. In DNA, the CDR3 is TGTGCCAGCAGCCTAGGGACAGGGAGCTACGAGCAGTACTTC. It specifies CASSLGTGSYEQYF.

The CDR3 loop is CASSLSPSGRVEQFF. In nucleotides, the CDR3 is TGTGCCAGCAGCTTGTCTCCTAGCGGGAGGGTTGAGCAGTTCTTC. This rearrangement joins TRBV5-6 to TRBJ2-1; 12 bases line up with TRBD2. CDR1 and CDR2 (germline): SGHDT, YYEEEE. V was pared by 1 base and J by 9 bases, with 5 bases of the junction left unmatched. CDR3 length: 15 amino acids. The complete variable domain, with remaining parts taken from reference TRBV5-6 and TRBJ2-1, reads DAGVTQSPTHLIKTRGQQVTLRCSPKSGHDTVSWYQQALGQGPQFIFQYYEEEERQRGNFPDRFSGHQFPNYSSELNVNALLLGDSALYLCASSLSPSGRVEQFFGPGTRLTVL.

The chain carries TRBV11-3 and TRBJ1-1, with D possibly matching TRBD1 (6 bases). CDR3 size: 14 residues. Germline assignment: CDR1 SGHNT and CDR2 YENEEA. V lost 5 bases, J lost 1 base, and 11 bases lay in between. The CDR3 here is CASSPGTPNTEAFF. The DNA of the CDR3 is TGTGCCAGCAGCCCCGGGACACCGAACACTGAAGCTTTCTTT.

The sample holds a few counts of this clone. This chain joins TRBV19 and TRBJ2-1; tentative D call: TRBD2 (6 bases). Germline V gene sequence: CDR1 LNHDA, CDR2 SQIVND (reference sequence). Trimming took off 7 bases at V and 5 bases at J, with 15 bases between the two ends. The CDR3 is 14 residues long. This chain's CDR3 is CASIGGIWHNEQFF. CDR3 nucleotides: TGTGCCAGTATCGGCGGGATATGGCACAATGAGCAGTTCTTC.

J is TRBJ2-2 and V is TRBV5-4; 12 bases map to TRBD2. J was trimmed by 8 bases and V by 4 bases; bases with no gene match: 9. The germline CDR1 and CDR2 sequences are SGHNT and YYREEE (reference sequence). The CDR3 is made up of 16 amino acids. CDR3 in DNA: TGTGCCAGCAGCGGCAGGACTAGCGGGACAATGGGGGAGCTGTTTTTT. Translating it yields CASSGRTSGTMGELFF.